The clone carrying this TCR beta chain was seen more than once but under ten times. The antigen is not known. This may arise from a read error, as a much more abundant clone is one base away. Because the CDR3 is missing its conserved closing phenylalanine or tryptophan, this is likely a read error. Amplified regions were TCR beta CDR3 sequences from RNA transcripts. A first-round RT-PCR of the TCR CDR3 used the HTBI primer set. TCRdb redid the calling of the multiplex PCR reads with MiXCR, one entry per CDR3 protein. The table includes hundreds of thousands of distinct CDR3 sequences, around a quarter detected once. This record comes from a study of T cells in Graves' hyperthyroidism and ophthalmopathy. Study-wide background: Peripheral blood was collected at initial diagnosis, before any treatment.

Findings and limits, study-wide: Ophthalmopathy prediction by the model preceded onset by a median approximately 5.9 months. Ophthalmopathy and stable hyperthyroidism were told apart by a 13 V-J model.

If no ophthalmopathy progression occurred within 18 months, Graves' hyperthyroidism was stable. In germline, CDR1 is SNHLY, CDR2 FYNNEI. Trimming took 6 bases from V and 0 from J; bases not matched to a gene: 3. This CDR3 has 15 amino acids. This receptor was obtained from a man in his forties or fifties with Graves' hyperthyroidism. The chain recombines TRBV2 with TRBJ2-1; the match to TRBD2 covers 9 bases. The sequenced sample was blood. CDR3 amino acids: CASRLAGASYNEQFS. The CDR3 DNA reads as TGTGCCAGCAGGTTAGCGGGAGCCTCCTACAATGAGCAGTTCTCC.